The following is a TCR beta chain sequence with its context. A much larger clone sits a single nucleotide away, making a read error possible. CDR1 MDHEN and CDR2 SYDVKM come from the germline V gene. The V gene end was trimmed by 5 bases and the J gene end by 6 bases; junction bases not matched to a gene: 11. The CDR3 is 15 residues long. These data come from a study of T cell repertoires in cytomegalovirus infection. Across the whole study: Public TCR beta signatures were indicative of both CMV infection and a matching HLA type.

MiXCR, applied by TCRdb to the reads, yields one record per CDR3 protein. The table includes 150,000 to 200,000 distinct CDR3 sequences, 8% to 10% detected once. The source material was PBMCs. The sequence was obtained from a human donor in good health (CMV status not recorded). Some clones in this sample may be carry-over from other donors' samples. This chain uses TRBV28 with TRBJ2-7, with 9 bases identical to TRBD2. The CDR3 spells CASSPRGGGGFEQYF. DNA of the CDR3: TGTGCCAGCAGTCCGCGGGGGGGGGGGGGTTTCGAGCAGTACTTC.